These 13 T cell receptor beta chains were sequenced from one sample in a study of shared clonotypes between healthy human individuals. Assay used: immunoSEQ multiplex PCR; TCRdb lists only in-frame clones, some missing. In the table there are 1,400,000 or so clones, 98% of which are singletons. The sample consisted of naive CD4+ T cells sorted from blood. Regarding subset: CD45RA+ positively selected. These receptors came from a man aged 30 to 45 in good health.

The rearrangement uses TRBV10-2 and TRBJ2-3; TRBD2 aligns across 8 bases. CDR3 size: 14 residues. Trimming removed 7 bases from V and 2 bases from J; junction bases left unmatched: 5. Germline CDR1 and CDR2: WSHSY and SAAADI. CDR3 residues: CASTVAGPTDTQYF. CDR3 bases: TGCGCCAGCACTGTAGCGGGACCCACAGATACGCAGTATTTT.

This clone was detected once. The chain has TRBV7-3 and TRBJ2-2; 8 nucleotides line up with TRBD2. The CDR3 loop spans 13 amino acids. Germline V gene lookup returns CDR1 SGHTA and CDR2 FQGTGA. Trimming cost V 5 bases and J 6 bases; bases outside gene matches: 2. DNA of the CDR3: TGTGCCAGCAGCCCTAGCGGGTCCGGGGAGCTGTTTTTT. It is translated as CASSPSGSGELFF.

This clone was recorded only once. The V call is TRBV28, the J call TRBJ1-1; D is unresolved. CDR3 length: 12 amino acids. Trimming shortened V by 4 bases and J by 8 bases, and 11 bases separated the two germline ends. CDR1 MDHEN and CDR2 SYDVKM come from the germline V gene. The CDR3 coding sequence is TGTGCCAGCAGTTCTCTCTTGGCGGAAGCTTTCTTT. This sequence encodes CASSSLLAEAFF.

V usage is TRBV2 and J usage is TRBJ1-1; no reliable D call. V was trimmed by 4 bases and J by 6 bases, leaving 9 bases between them. Germline CDR1 is SNHLY and CDR2 is FYNNEI. The CDR3 consists of 12 residues. The CDR3 region has the DNA TGTGCCAGCAGTGGGGAGACCTCTGAAGCTTTCTTT. This sequence encodes CASSGETSEAFF.

Regarding this clone: Other DNA sequences from this sample encode an identical CDR3 as well. The gene calls are TRBV5-1 and TRBJ1-1; D remains unclear. V was shortened by 0 bases and J by 4 bases, with 7 bases between the two germline ends. The CDR3 is 13 amino acids. CDR1 is SGHRS, CDR2 YFSETQ, per germline. The CDR3 sequence is CASSLGGGTEAFF. The CDR3 DNA sequence: TGCGCCAGCAGCTTGGGGGGAGGCACTGAAGCTTTCTTT. Based on the CDR3 plus reference TRBV5-1 and TRBJ1-1, the full variable domain is KAGVTQTPRYLIKTRGQQVTLSCSPISGHRSVSWYQQTPGQGLQFLFEYFSETQRNKGNFPGRFSGRQFSNSRSEMNVSTLELGDSALYLCASSLGGGTEAFFGQGTRLTVV.

The V gene is TRBV29-1, the J gene TRBJ2-4; unclear D gene. Trimming stripped 5 bases from V and 2 bases from J, with 13 bases between. The CDR3 length is 14 residues. Germline V gene lookup returns CDR1 SQVTM and CDR2 ANQGSEA. CDR3 region: CSVTAGPSKNIQYF. CDR3 nucleotides: TGCAGCGTTACGGCAGGTCCTTCCAAAAACATTCAGTACTTC.

The chain joins TRBV9 to TRBJ2-3; D is possibly TRBD2 (5 bases). Trimming cost V 5 bases and J 1 base, with 11 bases left between them. Germline CDR1 reads SGDLS; CDR2 reads YYNGEE. The CDR3 is 14 amino acids. CDR3 in amino acids: CASRRDGGTDTQYF. CDR3 nucleotides: TGTGCCAGCAGACGGGATGGGGGCACAGATACGCAGTATTTT.

As concerns this clone: This CDR3 is also generated by other DNA sequences in the sample. The gene calls are TRBV2 and TRBJ1-5; D is ambiguous. Germline V gene lookup returns CDR1 SNHLY and CDR2 FYNNEI. This CDR3 has 13 amino acids. The V and J ends lost 6 bases and 0 bases respectively, with 6 bases between them. CDR3 coding DNA: TGTGCCAGCAGCCCCTATAGCAATCAGCCCCAGCATTTT. Translation gives CASSPYSNQPQHF.

The chain carries TRBV28 and TRBJ1-4; 11 bases are a match to TRBD1. This CDR3 comprises 19 residues. After removal of 5 bases from V and 5 bases from J, the junction contained 16 bases not matched to a gene. Germline CDR1 MDHEN, CDR2 SYDVKM. The CDR3 protein is CASSVIPGQGGWGNEKLFF. The CDR3 nucleotides read TGTGCCAGCAGTGTCATACCGGGACAGGGGGGTTGGGGAAATGAAAAACTGTTTTTT.

The V gene is TRBV19, the J gene TRBJ2-7; 10 nucleotides match TRBD2. This CDR3 has 16 residues. CDR1 is LNHDA and CDR2 is SQIVND in the germline V gene (reference sequence). Trimming took 6 bases from V and 0 from J; bases not matched to a gene: 8. CDR3 in amino acids: CASRTQTSGNSYEQYF. The CDR3, as DNA: TGTGCCAGTAGAACACAAACTAGCGGGAACTCCTACGAGCAGTACTTC.

This chain's CDR3 is CASSPGFGYEQYF. CDR3 DNA sequence: TGTGCCAGTAGTCCCGGATTTGGATACGAGCAGTACTTC. The gene calls are TRBV19 and TRBJ2-7; D is ambiguous. With 5 bases removed from V and 4 bases from J, the gap between germline ends came to 12 bases. The CDR3 loop spans 13 amino acids. The V gene's germline CDR1 is LNHDA and CDR2 SQIVND (reference sequence).

The chain joins TRBV19 to TRBJ2-3; 8 bases map to TRBD2. This CDR3 region has 13 residues. Germline V gives CDR1 LNHDA, CDR2 SQIVND (reference sequence). Trimming removed 9 bases from V and 7 bases from J; junction bases left unmatched: 9. The CDR3 bases are TGTGCCAGCTGCCAAACGGGGGGGAATACGCAGTATTTT. Translating gives CASCQTGGNTQYF. The whole variable domain, remainder taken from reference TRBV19 and TRBJ2-3, is DGGITQSPKYLFRKEGQNVTLSCEQNLNHDAMYWYRQDPGQGLRLIYYSQIVNDFQKGDIAEGYSVSREKKESFPLTVTSAQKNPTAFYLCASCQTGGNTQYFGPGTRLTVL.

The chain uses TRBV30 and TRBJ1-1; unclear D gene. Trimming cost V 3 bases and J 10 bases, with 18 bases left between them. This CDR3 region has 13 residues. CDR1 is GTSNPN, CDR2 SVGIG, per germline (reference sequence). For the CDR3, the DNA is TGTGCCTGGAGCCCTCTCTCAATAGGGCGAGCTTTCTTT. Translated: CAWSPLSIGRAFF.